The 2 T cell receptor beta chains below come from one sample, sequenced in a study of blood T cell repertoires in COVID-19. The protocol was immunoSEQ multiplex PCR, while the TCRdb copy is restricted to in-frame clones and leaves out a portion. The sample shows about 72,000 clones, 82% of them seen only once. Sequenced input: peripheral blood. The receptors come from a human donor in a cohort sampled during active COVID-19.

The DNA for the CDR3 is TGTGCCAGCAGTGTGGGACAGGGGATCGTTGAGCAGTTCTTC. This gives the protein CASSVGQGIVEQFF. The chain has TRBV2 and TRBJ2-1; 10 bases are shared with TRBD1. J was trimmed by 9 bases and V by 4 bases; bases with no gene match: 6. Germline values: CDR1 SNHLY, CDR2 FYNNEI. The CDR3 runs to 14 residues.

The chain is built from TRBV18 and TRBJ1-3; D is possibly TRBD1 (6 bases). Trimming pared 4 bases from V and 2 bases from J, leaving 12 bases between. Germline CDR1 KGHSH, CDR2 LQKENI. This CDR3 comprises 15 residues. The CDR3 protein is CASSQMGQAGNTIYF. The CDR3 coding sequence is TGTGCCAGCTCACAGATGGGACAAGCTGGAAACACCATATATTTT. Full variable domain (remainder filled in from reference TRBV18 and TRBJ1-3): NAGVMQNPRHLVRRRGQEARLRCSPMKGHSHVYWYRQLPEEGLKFMVYLQKENIIDESGMPKERFSAEFPKEGPSILRIQQVVRGDSAAYFCASSQMGQAGNTIYFGEGSWLTVV.